Below are 24 T cell receptor beta chains sequenced from a single sample in a study of T cell responses to AZD1222 COVID-19 vaccine. Libraries were prepared by immunoSEQ multiplex PCR; TCRdb keeps only in-frame clonotypes and omits some of them. Here the sample spans 100,000 or so clones, 70% to 90% being singletons. Specimen: peripheral blood, collected on day 0 of AZD1222 vaccination. These receptors were obtained from an adult in good health.

The chain carries TRBV7-6 and TRBJ1-3; D unresolved. The ends were cut back, 5 bases at V and 1 base at J, with 21 bases in the middle. The CDR3 extends over 18 amino acids. In germline, CDR1 is SGHVS, CDR2 FNYEAQ. CDR3 residues: CASSLGPGGSWSGNTIYF. The CDR3 region has the DNA TGTGCCAGCAGCCTAGGACCAGGCGGCAGCTGGTCTGGAAACACCATATATTTT. Full variable domain (outside the CDR3, taken from reference TRBV7-6 and TRBJ1-3): GAGVSQSPRYKVTKRGQDVALRCDPISGHVSLYWYRQALGQGPEFLTYFNYEAQQDKSGLPNDRFSAERPEGSISTLTIQRTEQRDSAMYRCASSLGPGGSWSGNTIYFGEGSWLTVV.

This chain connects TRBV7-9 to TRBJ2-3; D uncertain. Germline V lookup: CDR1 SEHNR, CDR2 FQNEAQ (reference sequence). V lost 3 bases to trimming and J lost 7 bases, with 8 bases between them. The CDR3 runs to 12 residues. The CDR3 DNA reads as TGTGCCAGCAGCTTGAGAGTTAATACGCAGTATTTT. Translating gives CASSLRVNTQYF. Based on the CDR3 plus reference TRBV7-9 and TRBJ2-3, the full variable domain is DTGVSQNPRHKITKRGQNVTFRCDPISEHNRLYWYRQTLGQGPEFLTYFQNEAQLEKSRLLSDRFSAERPKGSFSTLEIQRTEQGDSAMYLCASSLRVNTQYFGPGTRLTVL.

This clone was recorded many times. This rearrangement joins TRBV29-1 to TRBJ1-2, with D unclear. Trimming took off 2 bases at V and 5 bases at J, with 12 bases between the two ends. Germline-derived CDR1 and CDR2 are SQVTM and ANQGSEA. There are 13 residues in the CDR3. CDR3 in amino acids: CSVEKVTSYGYTF. For the CDR3, the DNA is TGCAGCGTTGAAAAGGTGACATCGTATGGCTACACCTTC.

This clone has more than one count but fewer than ten. The genes are TRBV9 and TRBJ2-3; 8 nucleotides line up with TRBD1. The CDR3 runs 16 residues. The germline gives CDR1 SGDLS, CDR2 YYNGEE. The J segment lost 4 bases and the V segment lost 3 bases, leaving 10 bases of the junction unmatched. CDR3 nucleotides: TGTGCCAGCAGCGCGGGGTTTCAGGGGGCTTCAGATACGCAGTATTTT. This codes for CASSAGFQGASDTQYF.

The gene calls are TRBV20-1 and TRBJ2-7; a possible D gene is TRBD1 (6 bases). V was pared by 3 bases and J by 1 base, with 10 bases between. This CDR3 spans 13 amino acids. Germline V gene sequence: CDR1 DFQATT, CDR2 SNEGSKA (reference sequence). CDR3 nucleotide sequence: TGCAGTGCTAGTAGGGGGATTTCCTACGAGCAGTACTTC. This sequence encodes CSASRGISYEQYF.

This clone was recorded once. This rearrangement joins TRBV7-2 to TRBJ2-1, with 8 bases matching TRBD2. The CDR3 consists of 16 residues. J lost 13 bases, V lost 5 bases, and 19 bases had no gene match. Per germline, CDR1 SGHTA and CDR2 FQGNSA. This CDR3 reads CASSQTTSGPTSEQFF. Written as DNA, the CDR3 is TGTGCCAGCAGCCAAACCACTAGCGGACCCACCAGTGAACAGTTCTTC.

V usage is TRBV11-1 and J usage is TRBJ2-7, with 13 bases identical to TRBD2. V lost 4 bases to trimming and J lost 3 bases; unmatched junction nucleotides: 3. The CDR3 runs to 15 residues. Looked up from germline, CDR1 is SGHAT and CDR2 is FQDESV (reference sequence). The CDR3 coding sequence is TGTGCCAGCAGCTCGGGACTAGCGGGGATCTACGAGCAGTACTTC. This encodes CASSSGLAGIYEQYF.

The DNA of the CDR3 is TGTGCCAGCAGTTTGCTAGCCGGGAAGTCCTACGAGCAGTACTTC. It codes for CASSLLAGKSYEQYF. The chain uses TRBV27 and TRBJ2-7, with D perhaps TRBD2 (5 bases). Trimming cost V 3 bases and J 1 base, with 13 bases left between them. This CDR3 has 15 amino acids. Germline V lookup: CDR1 MNHEY, CDR2 SMNVEV (reference sequence).

This chain uses TRBV12-3 or TRBV12-4 with TRBJ2-3; no clear D. With 4 bases removed from V and 6 bases from J, the gap between germline ends came to 11 bases. This CDR3 spans 13 amino acids. The CDR3, as DNA: TGTGCCAGCAGTTCCTCTCCTCGGGATACGCAGTATTTT. Encoded protein: CASSSSPRDTQYF.

J is TRBJ1-5 and V is TRBV30; TRBD1 matches at 10 bases. This CDR3 is 13 amino acids long. V trimming: 4 bases; J trimming: 7 bases; junction bases outside the gene matches: 4. Germline V gene data show CDR1 as GTSNPN and CDR2 as SVGIG (reference sequence). The CDR3 coding sequence is TGTGCCTGGACCAAGGGACAGGGGCAGCCCCAGCATTTT. Protein: CAWTKGQGQPQHF.

V usage is TRBV7-9 and J usage is TRBJ2-7, with a weak D call TRBD2 (5 bases). The CDR3 length is 14 residues. The germline V and J ends were trimmed by 1 base and 7 bases, with 14 bases remaining between them. The germline V gene encodes CDR1 SEHNR and CDR2 FQNEAQ (reference sequence). In DNA form, the CDR3 reads TGTGCCAGCAGCTTAGGGCAGGTAACGGGGGAGCAGTACTTC. Encoded protein: CASSLGQVTGEQYF.

The chain is built from TRBV2 and TRBJ2-5; TRBD2 matches at 8 bases. Germline values: CDR1 SNHLY, CDR2 FYNNEI. The CDR3 contains 13 residues. With 8 bases clipped from V and 3 bases from J, the junction kept 5 bases outside the gene matches. The CDR3 region has the DNA TGTGCCAGCGAACGGGGGGGAGAAGAGACCCAGTACTTC. Protein product: CASERGGEETQYF.

This chain uses TRBV7-2 with TRBJ2-5; TRBD2 matches at 9 bases. The CDR3 is 14 residues long. After removal of 5 bases from V and 9 bases from J, the junction contained 10 bases not matched to a gene. Germline assignment: CDR1 SGHTA and CDR2 FQGNSA. For the CDR3, the DNA is TGTGCCAGCAGCCAGACCGGGACTAGCCCGGCCCAGTACTTC. Encoded protein: CASSQTGTSPAQYF.

This chain connects TRBV15 to TRBJ2-1, with TRBD2 matching 13 bases. CDR3 size: 15 residues. Germline values: CDR1 LNHNV, CDR2 YYDKDF (reference sequence). The J segment lost 8 bases and the V segment lost 1 base, leaving 2 bases of the junction unmatched. The CDR3: CATSRGLAGGYEQFF. The CDR3 coding sequence is TGTGCCACCAGCAGAGGACTAGCGGGGGGTTATGAGCAGTTCTTC.

DNA of the CDR3: TGCGCCAGCAGCCAAGATCTAGGCGGAGGGCTCTCTGGAAACACCATATATTTT. It is translated as CASSQDLGGGLSGNTIYF. The chain carries TRBV4-3 and TRBJ1-3; D is ambiguous. This CDR3 has 18 residues. Per germline, CDR1 LGHNA and CDR2 YSLEER. Trimming took 0 bases from V and 0 from J, leaving 15 bases between them.

The chain couples TRBV7-3 to TRBJ2-3; D possibly uses TRBD1 or TRBD2 (6 bases each). The V gene's germline CDR1 is SGHTA and CDR2 FQGTGA. The CDR3 spans 15 residues. V was trimmed by 0 bases and J by 8 bases, leaving 15 bases between them. This chain's CDR3 is CASSLTVGGSGTQYF. In DNA, the CDR3 is TGTGCCAGCAGCTTAACGGTCGGGGGCTCGGGTACGCAGTATTTT.

The rearrangement joins TRBV3-1 (or the pseudogene TRBV3-2) to TRBJ1-3; possible D gene TRBD1, 5 bases. This CDR3 comprises 14 residues. Germline V CDR1 and CDR2: LGHDT, YNNKEL (reference sequence). With 4 bases removed from V and 2 bases from J, the gap between germline ends came to 9 bases. The DNA for the CDR3 is TGTGCCAGCAGCCGGGGGGGGGCTGGAAACACCATATATTTT. Residues: CASSRGGAGNTIYF.

V gene TRBV15 combines with J gene TRBJ1-2; possibly TRBD1 for D (5 bases). The CDR3 has 16 amino acids. Per germline, CDR1 LNHNV and CDR2 YYDKDF (reference sequence). V was clipped by 0 bases and J by 4 bases, with 15 bases between them. DNA of the CDR3: TGTGCCACCAGCAGAGATCGGATGGGGGTCGGCTATGGCTACACCTTC. The encoded protein is CATSRDRMGVGYGYTF. The whole variable domain, remainder taken from reference TRBV15 and TRBJ1-2, is DAMVIQNPRYQVTQFGKPVTLSCSQTLNHNVMYWYQQKSSQAPKLLFHYYDKDFNNEADTPDNFQSRRPNTSFCFLDIRSPGLGDTAMYLCATSRDRMGVGYGYTFGSGTRLTVV.

This chain joins TRBV3-1 (or the pseudogene TRBV3-2) and TRBJ2-2; a possible D gene is TRBD1 (6 bases). CDR1 and CDR2 from the germline V gene are LGHDT and YNNKEL (reference sequence). The CDR3 extends over 17 amino acids. Trimming removed 0 bases at V and 2 bases at J, with 13 bases between. The CDR3: CASSQESDRDNTGELFF. CDR3 sequence (DNA): TGTGCCAGCAGCCAAGAGTCGGACAGAGATAACACCGGGGAGCTGTTTTTT.

The chain is built from TRBV6-2 or TRBV6-3 and TRBJ2-5, with D unresolved. The CDR3 is made up of 16 amino acids. Germline V lookup: CDR1 MNHEY, CDR2 SVGEGT. The germline V and J ends were trimmed by 0 bases and 1 base, with 12 bases remaining between them. The CDR3 DNA follows: TGTGCCAGCAGTTACTCGATCGAATCCGTCCAAGAGACCCAGTACTTC. Its protein is CASSYSIESVQETQYF.

V usage is TRBV4-3 and J usage is TRBJ2-1; 9 nucleotides match TRBD2. The junction had 4 bases not matched to a gene; V was cut back by 2 bases and J by 2 bases. Germline V gene sequence: CDR1 LGHNA, CDR2 YSLEER. This CDR3 has 16 amino acids. CDR3 bases: TGCGCCAGCAGCCAAACCTCTAGCGGGACCTACAATGAGCAGTTCTTC. Its translation: CASSQTSSGTYNEQFF.

This clone has only a few counts. CDR3 nucleotide sequence: TGTGCCTCCAAAGGGACTAGCGGACCCATAGAGACCCAGTACTTC. Translated: CASKGTSGPIETQYF. The chain uses TRBV30 and TRBJ2-5, with 11 bases lining up with TRBD2. Germline loops: CDR1 GTSNPN, CDR2 SVGIG (reference sequence). CDR3 length: 15 residues. The junction had 11 bases not matched to a gene; V was cut back by 7 bases and J by 4 bases.

This CDR3 is CATSRGSGGTYEQYF. As DNA, the CDR3 is TGTGCCACCAGCAGAGGTAGCGGGGGGACCTACGAGCAGTACTTC. The chain recombines TRBV15 with TRBJ2-7, with 10 bases matching TRBD2. Germline V lookup: CDR1 LNHNV, CDR2 YYDKDF (reference sequence). V trimming: 1 base; J trimming: 2 bases; junction bases outside the gene matches: 2. The CDR3 runs 15 residues.

The chain has TRBV6-1 and TRBJ1-5; D remains ambiguous. Trimming took 4 bases from V and 6 from J, leaving 13 bases between them. Germline V gene sequence: CDR1 MNHNS, CDR2 SASEGT. This CDR3 is built from 14 residues. The CDR3 nucleotides read TGTGCCAGCAGTGCGAATGGGGTCGCTCAGCCCCAGCATTTT. Residues: CASSANGVAQPQHF.